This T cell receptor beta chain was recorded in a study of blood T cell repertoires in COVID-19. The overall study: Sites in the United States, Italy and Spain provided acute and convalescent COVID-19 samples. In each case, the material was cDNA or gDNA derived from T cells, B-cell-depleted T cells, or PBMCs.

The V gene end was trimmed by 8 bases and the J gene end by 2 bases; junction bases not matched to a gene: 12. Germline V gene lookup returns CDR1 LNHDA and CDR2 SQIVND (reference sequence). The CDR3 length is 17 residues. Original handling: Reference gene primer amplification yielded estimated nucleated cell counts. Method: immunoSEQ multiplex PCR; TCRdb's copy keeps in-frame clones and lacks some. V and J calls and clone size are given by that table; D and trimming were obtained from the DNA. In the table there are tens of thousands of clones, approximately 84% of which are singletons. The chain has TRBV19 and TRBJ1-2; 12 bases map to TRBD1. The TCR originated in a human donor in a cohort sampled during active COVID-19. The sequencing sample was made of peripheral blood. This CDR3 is CASRKGQGAQKNYGYTF. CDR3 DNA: TGTGCCAGTCGAAAGGGACAGGGGGCACAAAAAAACTATGGCTACACCTTC. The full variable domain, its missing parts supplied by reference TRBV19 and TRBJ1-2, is DGGITQSPKYLFRKEGQNVTLSCEQNLNHDAMYWYRQDPGQGLRLIYYSQIVNDFQKGDIAEGYSVSREKKESFPLTVTSAQKNPTAFYLCASRKGQGAQKNYGYTFGSGTRLTVV.